This T cell receptor beta chain came from a study of human T cells and chemical hapten exposure. Study context: Mostly female patients had alopecia areata, totalis or universalis. Findings of the study overall: As the donors had alopecia, their immune response may differ from healthy people's. Among expanded TCRs, significantly more large CDR3 similarity clusters formed than among controls.

Time point meaning: patch test 3, about 24 weeks after DPC sensitization. As to treatment: therapeutic diphenylcyclopropenone sensitization with weekly scalp DPC. It was unfractionated whole blood from which total RNA was extracted. MiXCR was run by TCRdb on the RACE reads, yielding one entry per CDR3 protein. The data contain tens of thousands of distinct CDR3 sequences, 5.8% of them singletons. Details on this clonotype: The antigen remains unidentified.

This CDR3 is built from 13 residues. The germline V gene has CDR1 MRHNA and CDR2 SNTAGT. V was cut by 3 bases and J by 2 bases, with 6 bases left in between. The TCR sequence derives from a man under 40 with alopecia areata. Some clones in this sample may be carry-over from other donors' samples. The sample was whole blood, taken in connection with sensitization to the hapten diphenylcyclopropenone (DPC). The J gene is TRBJ2-3, the V gene TRBV6-4; D gene uncertain. The CDR3, as DNA: TGTGCCAGCAGTGAGCAAGCCACAGATACGCAGTATTTT. Translated, it gives CASSEQATDTQYF.